This T cell receptor (beta chain) was captured by sequencing in a study of blood T cell repertoires in COVID-19. Turning to the study itself: Some COVID-19 samples were acute and others convalescent; all came from the United States, Italy and Spain. The cDNA or gDNA used as material had been derived from T cells, B-cell-depleted T cells, or PBMCs.

The length of the CDR3 is 13 residues. Germline CDR1 reads SQVTM; CDR2 reads ANQGSEA. Trimming removed 5 bases at V and 7 bases at J, with 14 bases between. How the authors handled the data: Estimation of nucleated cell counts relied on the amplification of reference gene primers. TCRdb's table, derived via immunoSEQ multiplex PCR, lists solely in-frame clones and lacks some. V, J and clone size derive from that table, while D and trimming were established from the DNA sequence. The sample consists of about 150,000 clones, approximately 88% of them appearing once. The V call is TRBV29-1, the J call TRBJ1-4; D gene ambiguous. This TCR came from a man aged 60 to 75 with active or convalescent COVID-19. The sample was peripheral blood. CDR3 residues: CSVLERAVEKLFF. The CDR3 coding sequence is TGCAGCGTTCTCGAGAGGGCAGTTGAAAAACTGTTTTTT.